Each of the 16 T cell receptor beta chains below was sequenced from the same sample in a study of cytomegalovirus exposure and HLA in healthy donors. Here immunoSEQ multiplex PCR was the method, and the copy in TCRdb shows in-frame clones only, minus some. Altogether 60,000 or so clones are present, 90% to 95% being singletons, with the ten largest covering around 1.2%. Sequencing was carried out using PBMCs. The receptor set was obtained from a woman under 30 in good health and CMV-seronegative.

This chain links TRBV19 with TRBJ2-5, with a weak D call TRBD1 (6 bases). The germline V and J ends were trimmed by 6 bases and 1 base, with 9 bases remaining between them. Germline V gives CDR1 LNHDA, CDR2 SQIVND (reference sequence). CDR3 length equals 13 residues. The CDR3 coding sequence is TGTGCCAGTAGCAGGGGCCCCCAAGAGACCCAGTACTTC. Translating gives CASSRGPQETQYF.

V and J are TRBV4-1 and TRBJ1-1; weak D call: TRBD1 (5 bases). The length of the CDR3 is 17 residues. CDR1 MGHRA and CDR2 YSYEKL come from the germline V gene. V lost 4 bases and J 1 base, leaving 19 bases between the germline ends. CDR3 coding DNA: TGCGCCAGCAGCCTCAGAACGGGGGGAGGGGAGAACACTGAAGCTTTCTTT. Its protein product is CASSLRTGGGENTEAFF.

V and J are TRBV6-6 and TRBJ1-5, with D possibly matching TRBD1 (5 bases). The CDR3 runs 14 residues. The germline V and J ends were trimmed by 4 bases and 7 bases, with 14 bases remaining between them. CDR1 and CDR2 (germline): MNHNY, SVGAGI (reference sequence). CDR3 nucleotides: TGTGCCAGCAGTTCCCAGGGACTGGGGCAGCCCCAGCATTTT. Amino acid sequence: CASSSQGLGQPQHF.

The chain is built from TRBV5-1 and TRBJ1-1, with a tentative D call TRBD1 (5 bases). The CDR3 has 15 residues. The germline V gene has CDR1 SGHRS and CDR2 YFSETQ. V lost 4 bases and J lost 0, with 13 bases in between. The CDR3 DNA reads TGCGCCAGCAGCGTGGTCGACAGCCTGAACACTGAAGCTTTCTTT. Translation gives CASSVVDSLNTEAFF.

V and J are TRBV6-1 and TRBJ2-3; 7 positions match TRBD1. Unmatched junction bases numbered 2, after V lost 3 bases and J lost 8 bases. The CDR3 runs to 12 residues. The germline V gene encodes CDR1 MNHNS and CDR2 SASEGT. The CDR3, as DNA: TGTGCCAGCAGTGACACAGGGGCTACGCAGTATTTT. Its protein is CASSDTGATQYF.

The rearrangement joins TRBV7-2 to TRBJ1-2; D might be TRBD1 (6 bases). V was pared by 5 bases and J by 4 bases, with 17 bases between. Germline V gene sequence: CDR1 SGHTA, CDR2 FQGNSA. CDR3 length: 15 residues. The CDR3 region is CASSGAPTGFYGYTF. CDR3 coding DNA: TGTGCCAGCAGCGGGGCCCCTACAGGGTTCTATGGCTACACCTTC.

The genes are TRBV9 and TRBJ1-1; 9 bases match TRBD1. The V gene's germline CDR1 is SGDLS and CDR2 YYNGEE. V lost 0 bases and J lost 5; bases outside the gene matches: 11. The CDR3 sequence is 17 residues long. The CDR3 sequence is CASSVDPSDRGSTEAFF. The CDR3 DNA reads TGTGCCAGCAGCGTAGATCCGTCGGACAGGGGTTCGACTGAAGCTTTCTTT.

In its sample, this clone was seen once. The CDR3 sequence: CASSQEPSGGLHYNEQFF. CDR3 coding DNA: TGCGCCAGCAGCCAAGAACCTAGCGGGGGACTTCACTACAATGAGCAGTTCTTC. V gene TRBV4-1 combines with J gene TRBJ2-1, with TRBD2 matching over 10 bases. The germline CDR1 and CDR2 sequences are MGHRA and YSYEKL. The junction had 8 bases not matched to a gene; V was cut back by 0 bases and J by 3 bases. This CDR3 contains 18 residues.

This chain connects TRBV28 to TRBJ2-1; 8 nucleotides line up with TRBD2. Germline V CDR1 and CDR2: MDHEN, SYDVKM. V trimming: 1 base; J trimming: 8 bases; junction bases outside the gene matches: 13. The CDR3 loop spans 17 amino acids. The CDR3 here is CASSLSRGGAMLHEQFF. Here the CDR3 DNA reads TGTGCCAGCAGTTTATCCCGGGGGGGGGCGATGTTGCATGAGCAGTTCTTC.

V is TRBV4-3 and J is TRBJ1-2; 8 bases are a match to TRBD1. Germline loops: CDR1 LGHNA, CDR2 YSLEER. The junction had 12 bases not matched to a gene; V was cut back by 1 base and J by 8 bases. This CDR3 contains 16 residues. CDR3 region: CASSQAYRGVTKGYTF. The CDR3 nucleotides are TGCGCCAGCAGCCAAGCCTACAGGGGGGTGACGAAGGGCTACACCTTC.

The CDR3 DNA sequence: TGTGCCAGCAGCTTAGATAGGGGGAGCTACACCTTC. Amino acids: CASSLDRGSYTF. The chain uses TRBV7-2 and TRBJ1-2; D might be TRBD1 (6 bases). Trimming left V 1 base short and J 9 bases short, with 9 bases between. In germline, CDR1 is SGHTA, CDR2 FQGNSA. This CDR3 is 12 amino acids long.

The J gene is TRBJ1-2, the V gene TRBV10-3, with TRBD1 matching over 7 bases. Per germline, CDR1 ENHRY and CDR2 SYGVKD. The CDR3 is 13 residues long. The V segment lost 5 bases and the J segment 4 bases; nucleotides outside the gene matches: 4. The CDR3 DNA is TGTGCCATCAGTCCAGACAGGGTCTATGGCTACACCTTC. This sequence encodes CAISPDRVYGYTF.

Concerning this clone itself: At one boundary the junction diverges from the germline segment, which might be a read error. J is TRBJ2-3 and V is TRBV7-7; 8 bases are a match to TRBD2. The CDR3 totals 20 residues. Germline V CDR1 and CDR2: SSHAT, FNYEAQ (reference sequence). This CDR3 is CASSLVVGIAGLGFVDTQYF. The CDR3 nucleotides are TGTGCTAGCAGCTTAGTAGTAGGGATAGCGGGACTAGGATTCGTGGATACGCAGTATTTT.

The CDR3 protein is CASRPRTGTNTEAFF. For the CDR3, the DNA is TGTGCCAGCAGACCCCGGACGGGAACGAACACTGAAGCTTTCTTT. The chain uses TRBV6-1 and TRBJ1-1; D is uncertain. V was trimmed by 6 bases and J by 1 base, leaving 15 bases between them. This CDR3 region has 15 residues. CDR1 and CDR2 (germline): MNHNS, SASEGT.

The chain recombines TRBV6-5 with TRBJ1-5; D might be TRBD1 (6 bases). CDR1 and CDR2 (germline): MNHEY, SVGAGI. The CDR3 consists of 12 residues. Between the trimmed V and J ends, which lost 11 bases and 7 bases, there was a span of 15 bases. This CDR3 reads CARDPGAQPQHF. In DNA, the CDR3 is TGTGCCCGCGACCCAGGGGCACAGCCCCAGCATTTT.

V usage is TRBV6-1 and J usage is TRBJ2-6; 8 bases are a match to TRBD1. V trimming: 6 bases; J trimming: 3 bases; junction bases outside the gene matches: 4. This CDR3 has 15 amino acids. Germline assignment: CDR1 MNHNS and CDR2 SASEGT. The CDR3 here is CASSGQGGGANVLTF. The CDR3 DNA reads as TGTGCCAGCAGCGGACAGGGCGGTGGGGCCAACGTCCTGACTTTC.